A few counts support the clone carrying this T cell receptor (beta chain). Its target is unknown. The sample comes from a study of T cell repertoires in cytomegalovirus infection. In TCRdb, the reads were re-called with MiXCR into one record per CDR3 protein. The sample yields some 920,000 distinct CDR3 sequences, about 33% seen once. General observations from the study: Individuals carrying CMV plus the relevant HLA were identified by cumulative frequency of public TCR beta families.

The ends lost 3 bases at V and 7 bases at J; junction bases unmatched: 13. The germline CDR1 and CDR2 sequences are SQVTM and ANQGSEA. The CDR3 spans 16 residues. The genes are TRBV29-1 and TRBJ2-1; 9 bases are a match to TRBD1. The sequencing used cultured CD8+ T cells from PBMCs, collected from culture after CMV antigen stimulation. The clonotype comes from a human donor in good health (CMV status not recorded). Some clones in this sample may be carry-over from other donors' samples. CDR3 nucleotides: TGCAGCGTTGATGGGGGGTGGACAGGGGAATGGAATGAGCAGTTCTTC. This sequence encodes CSVDGGWTGEWNEQFF.